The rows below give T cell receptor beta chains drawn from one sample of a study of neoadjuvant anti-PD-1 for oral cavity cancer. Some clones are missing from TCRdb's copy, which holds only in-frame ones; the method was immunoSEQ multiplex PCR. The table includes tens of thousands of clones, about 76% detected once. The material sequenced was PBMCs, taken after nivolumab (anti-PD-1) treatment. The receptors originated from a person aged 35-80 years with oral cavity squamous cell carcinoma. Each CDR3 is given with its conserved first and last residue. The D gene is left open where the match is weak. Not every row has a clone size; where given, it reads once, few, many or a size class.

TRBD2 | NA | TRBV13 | CASSLPRASGTPGEQFF
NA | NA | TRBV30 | CAWSKTGHSNQPQHF
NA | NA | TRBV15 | CATSGGRSYEQYF
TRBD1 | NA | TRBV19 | CASSSRYFAGTGRGDTEAFF
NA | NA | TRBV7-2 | CASSLLNEQFF
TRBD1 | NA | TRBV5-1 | CASSRTGQTRTDTQYF
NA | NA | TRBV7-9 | CASAALEAFF
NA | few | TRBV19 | CASSILAGSLEAFF
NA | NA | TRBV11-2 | CASSFQRQGGNEQFF
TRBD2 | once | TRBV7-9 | CASSPPGTRYNEQFF
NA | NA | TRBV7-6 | CASSSGISTDTQYF
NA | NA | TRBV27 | CASSRRGWGYEQYF
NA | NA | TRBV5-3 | CAISPKNIQYF
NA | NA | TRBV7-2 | CASSPGRRLGAEAFF
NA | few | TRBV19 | CASSIKGSTYEQYF
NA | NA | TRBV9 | CASSVGGPNQPQHF
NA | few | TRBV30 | CAWREGVTNEKLFF
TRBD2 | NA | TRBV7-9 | CASSSRTSDYKDTQYF
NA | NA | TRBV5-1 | CASSATGTLNTEAFF
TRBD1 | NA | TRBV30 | CAWSGQGNQPQHF
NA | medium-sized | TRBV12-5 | CASVRADKQYEQYF
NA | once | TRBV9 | CASSVDNTGELFF
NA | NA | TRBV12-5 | CASGLAHNSGYEQYF
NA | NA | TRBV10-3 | CAISELAGNSPLHF
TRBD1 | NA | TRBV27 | CASSLRIGQGAGYTF
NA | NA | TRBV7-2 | CASSLGGGGPSGGYF
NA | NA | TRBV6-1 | CASNSGWYEQYF
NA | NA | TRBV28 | CASSLASEGTDTQYF
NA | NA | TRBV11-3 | CASSQTGRGDYNEQFF
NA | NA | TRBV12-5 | CASGLVLSLQETQYF
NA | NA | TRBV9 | CASSDGDSNQPQHF
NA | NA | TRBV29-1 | CSAGGQGKIEAFF
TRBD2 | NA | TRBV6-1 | CAIGLAVFNEQFF
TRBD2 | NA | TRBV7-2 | CASSLAAGGTDTQYF
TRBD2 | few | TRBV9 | CASSVDSGGFRNTQYF
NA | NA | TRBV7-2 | CASSLRTVNEQYF
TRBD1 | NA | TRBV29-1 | CSVLQGGIVYGYTF
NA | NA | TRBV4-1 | CASSQDDPLQSSYNEQFF
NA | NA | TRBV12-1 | CASSFQGCGPLTYEQYF
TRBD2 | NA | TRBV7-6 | CASSPGLDLSTDTQYF
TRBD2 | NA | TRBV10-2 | CAAAGTSSYEQYF
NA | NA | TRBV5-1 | CASSLIGGTDTQYF
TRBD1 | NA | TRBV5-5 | CASSGGTGRNSPLHF
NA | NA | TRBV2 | CASSHTGPPSYEQYF
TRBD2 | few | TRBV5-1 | CASSFGLAGLSTDTQYF
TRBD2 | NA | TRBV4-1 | CASSPPPSGGRGYEQYF
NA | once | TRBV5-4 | CASSSPTEGNTIYF
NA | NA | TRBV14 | CASSREAFRSRQDEQYF
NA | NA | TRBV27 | CASRTNHRNTEAFF
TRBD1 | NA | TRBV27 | CASRPYRGGNTEAFF